Presented here are 14 T cell receptor beta chains from one specimen sequenced in a study of tumor-infiltrating lymphocytes in primary liver carcinoma (dated 2017 in TCRdb). The listed sequencing device is Illumina HiSeq 2500. Starting from 450 to 500 ng total RNA, TCRbeta-specific cDNA was produced by reverse transcription with a constant-region primer and ProtoScript II reverse transcriptase. The TCRbeta libraries were prepared through three rounds of nested multiplex PCR following a slightly modified ARM-PCR procedure. The first two PCR rounds used multiplex TRBV1-TRBV30 forward primers with a Cbeta reverse primer, each for 10 cycles. TCRdb redid the processing of the public reads, applying fastp at Q25 and MiXCR, and retained in-frame beta chains. Each CDR3 protein appears once, grouped with its most common genes and DNA. For this sample there are 110,000 or so distinct CDR3 sequences; 82% appear just once. Approximately 18% of the sample lies in the top ten.

Total RNA and DNA were co-extracted from about 20-30 mg of bulk tissue with the AllPrep DNA/RNA mini kit, without cell sorting. Input material: liver tumor tissue from sampling region 3. The sample's cell subset or site label, decoded: tumor region T3, left-lateral pole. Receptors were obtained from a man in his forties with primary liver carcinoma and hepatitis B virus infection.

About this clonotype itself: At one end, the junction sequence differs from germline, possibly due to a read error. The V call is TRBV10-2, the J call TRBJ2-5; maybe TRBD2 (6 bases). The CDR3 covers 13 residues. The germline gives CDR1 WSHSY, CDR2 SAAADI. DNA for the CDR3: TGCGCCACCAGCAAACGGGGGATGGAGAGCCAGTACTTC. Translating it yields CATSKRGMESQYF.

Details on this clonotype: A much larger clone differs by one base, so this may be a read error. The CDR3 protein is CGSSLEGDMTEAFF. The CDR3 DNA sequence: TGCGGCAGCAGCTTGGAGGGGGACATGACTGAAGCTTTCTTT. The chain joins TRBV5-1 to TRBJ1-1, with a weak D call TRBD1 (6 bases). The CDR3 totals 14 residues. The germline V gene has CDR1 SGHRS and CDR2 YFSETQ.

In its sample, this clonotype was seen once. An end of the junction does not agree with germline; a read error may underlie this. This rearrangement joins TRBV6-1 to TRBJ1-5; 8 bases map to TRBD1. The CDR3 extends over 16 amino acids. CDR1 and CDR2 from the germline V gene are MNHNS and SASEGT. The CDR3 DNA follows: TGTGCCAACAGTGGAAGACAGGGGTTGACCAATCAACCCCAGCATTTT. It specifies CANSGRQGLTNQPQHF.

Here the CDR3 reads CASILNPAEQYF. CDR3 in DNA: TGTGCCAGTATTTTAAACCCTGCCGAGCAGTACTTC. The chain combines TRBV28 with TRBJ2-7; D not certain. The CDR3 has 12 residues. Trimming took 9 bases from V and 6 from J, leaving 15 bases between them. CDR1 and CDR2 (germline): MDHEN, SYDVKM.

A word on this clonotype: Mismatch with germline at one junction end may stem from a read error. The J gene is TRBJ2-1, the V gene TRBV30; 8 nucleotides agree with TRBD2. The CDR3 sequence is 15 residues long. Germline values: CDR1 GTSNPN, CDR2 SVGIG (reference sequence). The CDR3 region has the DNA TGTGCCTGCAGTAAAGTCCTAGCGGGTGACAATGAGCAGCTCTTC. It codes for CACSKVLAGDNEQLF.

In regard to this clonotype: One end of the junction is discordant with germline, which a read error may explain. V gene TRBV10-3 combines with J gene TRBJ2-5, with TRBD1 as a possible D gene (6 bases). CDR3 size: 14 residues. Germline V lookup: CDR1 ENHRY, CDR2 SYGVKD. In DNA form, the CDR3 reads TGTGCCACCAGGGACGGACAGACAGCGGAGACCCAGTGCTTC. Translating it yields CATRDGQTAETQCF.

For this clonotype: At one end the junction does not follow the germline gene, possibly because of a read error. The chain uses TRBV6-2 or TRBV6-3 and TRBJ2-3; D possibly corresponds to TRBD2 (6 bases). The length of the CDR3 is 14 residues. Germline CDR1 is MNHEY and CDR2 is SVGEGT. CDR3 sequence reads: CASNGDSSIDTQYF. The CDR3 nucleotides are TGTGCCAGCAACGGGGACTCTAGCATAGATACGCAGTATTTT.

As regards this clonotype: A junction end diverges from the germline sequence, so it may reflect a read error. V is TRBV7-9 and J is TRBJ2-2; D is perhaps TRBD1 or TRBD2 (6 bases each). This CDR3 region has 15 residues. CDR1 and CDR2 (germline): SEHNR, FQNEAQ (reference sequence). CDR3 nucleotide sequence: TGTGCCAGCACCGGGACTGGACAGAACACCGGGAAGCTGTTTTTT. Translating it yields CASTGTGQNTGKLFF.

The table lists this clonotype with a count of one. The chain links TRBV29-1 to TRBJ2-3, with D possibly TRBD1 on 6 matching bases. CDR1 SQVTM and CDR2 ANQGSEA come from the germline V gene. The CDR3 length is 14 residues. V was trimmed by 7 bases and J by 2 bases, leaving 16 bases between them. CDR3 in DNA: TGCAGCGCCTCAGGGGTTCTCATCACAGATACGCAGTATTTT. It is translated as CSASGVLITDTQYF.

The V gene is TRBV4-3, the J gene TRBJ1-6; the match to TRBD1 covers 10 bases. This CDR3 region has 16 residues. Germline trimming cut 11 bases from V and 9 bases from J; bases unmatched to any gene: 16. Germline loops: CDR1 LGHNA, CDR2 YSLEER. The CDR3 DNA is TGCGCCGGCAACTCCTGGGACAGGGGAAGGAGTTCACCCCTCCACTTT. Its protein is CAGNSWDRGRSSPLHF.

Of note for this clonotype: One end of the junction varies from germline; a read error may be responsible. This chain connects TRBV29-1 to TRBJ2-1; perhaps TRBD2 as D (7 bases). In germline, CDR1 is SQVTM, CDR2 ANQGSEA. The CDR3 has 13 residues. CDR3 protein: CGVERDTNNELFF. The CDR3 nucleotides read TGCGGCGTTGAGCGGGACACCAACAATGAGCTGTTCTTC.

The chain employs TRBV11-3 and TRBJ1-5; D tentatively reads TRBD1 or TRBD2 (5 bases each). With the DNA end fitting TRBJ2-3 better, the J assignment may be wrong. Per germline, CDR1 SGHNT and CDR2 YENEEA. CDR3 length equals 15 residues. CDR3 amino acids: CASSLDLGVAQPQYF. The CDR3 DNA reads TGTGCCAGCAGCTTAGATCTGGGGGTAGCTCAACCCCAGTATTTT.

This clonotype was observed a few times. The germline gene is not matched at one end of the junction; a read error may be the cause. The genes are TRBV29-1 and TRBJ1-2; D not certain. This CDR3 comprises 11 residues. Germline V gene lookup returns CDR1 SQVTM and CDR2 ANQGSEA. CDR3 region: CSTRTASGYTF. The CDR3 DNA is TGCAGCACCCGGACCGCAAGCGGCTATACCTTC.

Concerning this clonotype: This may come from a read error, since a much larger clone is one base off. The V gene is TRBV24-1, the J gene TRBJ1-5; 8 nucleotides align to TRBD1. Trimming took 5 bases from V and 6 from J; bases not matched to a gene: 5. This CDR3 is 14 amino acids long. Germline V gene data show CDR1 as KGHDR and CDR2 as SFDVKD. The CDR3 DNA follows: TGTGCCACCAGTGTTTCCGACAGGGGTCAGCCCCAGCATTTT. Its translation: CATSVSDRGQPQHF.